The 25 T cell receptor beta chains reported below all come from one sample, sequenced in a study of monozygotic twins with inflammatory bowel disease. TCRdb reprocessed the 5' RACE reads and reports one entry per CDR3 protein, with no DNA. Its listing shows over 110,000 distinct CDR3 sequences. Specimen: blood. Receptors were obtained from a human donor with ulcerative colitis or Crohn's disease, or a healthy co-twin of an affected twin (not recorded which).

The chain joins TRBV5-1 to TRBJ2-1. Germline assignment: CDR1 SGHRS and CDR2 YFSETQ. This CDR3 is built from 16 residues. The chain's CDR3 is CASSPMVKSSYNEQFF.

The rearrangement uses TRBV4-2 and TRBJ2-7; TCRdb indicates TRBD1, and absent DNA this call remains unverified. The CDR3 is 15 residues long. Germline assignment: CDR1 LGHNA and CDR2 YNFKEQ. This chain's CDR3 is CASSSPGQRAYEQYF.

The CDR3 sequence is CASSQPGLAGASEQYF. The rearrangement uses TRBV4-2 and TRBJ2-7; TCRdb selects TRBD2, and the lack of DNA leaves this call unchecked. Germline-derived CDR1 and CDR2 are LGHNA and YNFKEQ. The CDR3 has 16 amino acids.

The rearrangement uses TRBV20-1 and TRBJ1-2; absent DNA, TCRdb's TRBD1 call cannot be checked. Looked up from germline, CDR1 is DFQATT and CDR2 is SNEGSKA (reference sequence). The CDR3 is 14 amino acids. The CDR3 reads CSAQRGGVGYGYTF.

The chain recombines TRBV21-1 with TRBJ2-1; the TCRdb D gene call, TRBD2, has no DNA to confirm it. TRBV21-1 is a documented pseudogene. The CDR3 is made up of 18 amino acids. CDR3 amino acids: CASSPVRRTSGGANEQFF.

The rearrangement uses TRBV19 and TRBJ2-4; absent DNA, TCRdb's TRBD1 call cannot be checked. The CDR3 consists of 16 residues. The germline V gene encodes CDR1 LNHDA and CDR2 SQIVND (reference sequence). CDR3 region: CASSRQGSMAKNIQYF.

The chain links TRBV3-1 to TRBJ1-1. Germline V gives CDR1 LGHDT, CDR2 YNNKEL (reference sequence). CDR3 length: 13 amino acids. The CDR3 loop is CASSQGWQAEAFF.

This chain links TRBV7-3 with TRBJ1-1; there is no DNA to check the TCRdb D call of TRBD1. The CDR3 sequence is 14 residues long. Germline assignment: CDR1 SGHTA and CDR2 FQGTGA. CDR3: CASSGGEWNTEAFF.

CDR3 sequence reads: CASSPESRPNYGYTF. The J gene is TRBJ1-2, the V gene TRBV3-1. The CDR3 length is 15 residues. Germline CDR1 reads LGHDT; CDR2 reads YNNKEL (reference sequence).

The V and J genes are TRBV24-1 and TRBJ1-2; the TRBD1 assignment by TCRdb is unverifiable without DNA. The CDR3 spans 13 residues. Germline-derived CDR1 and CDR2 are KGHDR and SFDVKD. CDR3: CATSAGQGYGYTF.

The J gene is TRBJ1-1, the V gene TRBV4-2. The CDR3 has 16 residues. Germline values: CDR1 LGHNA, CDR2 YNFKEQ. CDR3 loop: CASSQDHTALNTEAFF.

The chain has TRBV5-1 and TRBJ1-2. There are 12 residues in the CDR3. Germline loops: CDR1 SGHRS, CDR2 YFSETQ. The CDR3 reads CASSVALDGYTF.

The chain couples TRBV12-5 to TRBJ1-1; with no DNA, the TCRdb D assignment of TRBD1 cannot be verified. Germline V gives CDR1 LGHNT, CDR2 FRNRAP. The CDR3 has 14 residues. The CDR3 loop reads CASGLGQPNTEAFF.

This chain joins TRBV10-2 and TRBJ2-3; as DNA is missing, the TRBD2 call by TCRdb cannot be tested. Germline V CDR1 and CDR2: WSHSY, SAAADI. The CDR3 runs to 14 residues. CDR3 sequence reads: CASVSGGAIDTQYF.

The gene calls are TRBV13 and TRBJ2-7; without DNA, the TCRdb call of TRBD1 cannot be checked. This CDR3 spans 15 amino acids. Germline V gene data show CDR1 as PRHDT and CDR2 as FYEKMQ (reference sequence). CDR3: CASSADRGSYYEQYF.

The V call is TRBV7-9, the J call TRBJ1-2; TCRdb returns TRBD1, unconfirmable since there is no DNA. This CDR3 comprises 14 residues. Germline values: CDR1 SEHNR, CDR2 FQNEAQ (reference sequence). This CDR3 reads CASSLFGIDYGYTF.

The rearrangement joins TRBV7-2 to TRBJ2-7; with no DNA, the TCRdb D assignment of TRBD1 cannot be verified. This CDR3 comprises 17 residues. Germline V gene data show CDR1 as SGHTA and CDR2 as FQGNSA. The CDR3 here is CASSPRTEFSIFYEQYF.

The rearrangement uses TRBV4-2 and TRBJ2-7; lacking DNA, the TRBD2 call made by TCRdb goes unchecked. The CDR3 length is 16 residues. The germline V gene has CDR1 LGHNA and CDR2 YNFKEQ. This CDR3 reads CASSQGLTSAAYEQYF.

The chain couples TRBV27 to TRBJ2-1. The CDR3 totals 14 residues. From germline, CDR1 is MNHEY and CDR2 SMNVEV (reference sequence). This CDR3 reads CASSLSGVINEQFF.

The chain uses TRBV7-7 and TRBJ2-1; TCRdb returns TRBD2, unconfirmable since there is no DNA. This CDR3 contains 14 residues. Germline CDR1 SSHAT, CDR2 FNYEAQ (reference sequence). The chain's CDR3 is CASSSSSGGNEQFF.

The chain uses TRBV2 and TRBJ1-1; the D call of TRBD1 rests on TCRdb alone, since no DNA is present to check it. From germline, CDR1 is SNHLY and CDR2 FYNNEI. CDR3 length: 14 residues. The CDR3 loop reads CASSKSGQGSTAFF.

The chain has TRBV7-9 and TRBJ1-5; checking the TCRdb D call of TRBD1 is not possible without DNA. CDR1 is SEHNR and CDR2 is FQNEAQ in the germline V gene (reference sequence). CDR3 length equals 16 residues. This CDR3 is CASSLGGDRDNQPQHF.

V gene TRBV20-1 combines with J gene TRBJ2-2. The CDR3 runs 13 residues. Per germline, CDR1 DFQATT and CDR2 SNEGSKA (reference sequence). The CDR3 here is CSARGPFTGELFF.

This chain links TRBV27 with TRBJ1-6. Germline lookup yields CDR1 MNHEY and CDR2 SMNVEV (reference sequence). The CDR3 covers 17 residues. Here the CDR3 reads CASRVGGRGIYNSPLHF.

This sequence joins TRBV5-1 and TRBJ2-3; TCRdb outputs TRBD2, but without DNA this stays unchecked. This CDR3 is built from 15 residues. Per germline, CDR1 SGHRS and CDR2 YFSETQ. The CDR3 is CASSLAGTLPDTQYF. The full variable domain, completed using reference TRBV5-1 and TRBJ2-3, is KAGVTQTPRYLIKTRGQQVTLSCSPISGHRSVSWYQQTPGQGLQFLFEYFSETQRNKGNFPGRFSGRQFSNSRSEMNVSTLELGDSALYLCASSLAGTLPDTQYFGPGTRLTVL.